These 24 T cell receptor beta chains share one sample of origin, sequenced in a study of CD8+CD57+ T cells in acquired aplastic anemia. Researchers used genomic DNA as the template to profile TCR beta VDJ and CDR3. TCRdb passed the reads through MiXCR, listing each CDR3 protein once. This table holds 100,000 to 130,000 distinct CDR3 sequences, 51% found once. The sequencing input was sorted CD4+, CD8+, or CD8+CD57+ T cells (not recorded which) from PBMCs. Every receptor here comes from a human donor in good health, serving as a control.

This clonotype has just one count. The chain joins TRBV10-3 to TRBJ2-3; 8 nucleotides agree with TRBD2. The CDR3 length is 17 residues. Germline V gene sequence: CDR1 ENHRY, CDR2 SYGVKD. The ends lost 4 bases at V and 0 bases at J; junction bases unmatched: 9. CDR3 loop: CAISATILAESTDTQYF. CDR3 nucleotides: TGTGCCATCAGTGCCACGATACTAGCGGAAAGCACAGATACGCAGTATTTT.

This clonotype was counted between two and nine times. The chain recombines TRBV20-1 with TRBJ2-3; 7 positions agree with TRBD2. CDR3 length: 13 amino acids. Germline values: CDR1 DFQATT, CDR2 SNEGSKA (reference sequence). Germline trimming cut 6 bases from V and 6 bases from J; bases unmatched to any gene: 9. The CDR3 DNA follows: TGCAGTGCGTGGGGGGGGTTCATTGATACGCAGTATTTT. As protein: CSAWGGFIDTQYF.

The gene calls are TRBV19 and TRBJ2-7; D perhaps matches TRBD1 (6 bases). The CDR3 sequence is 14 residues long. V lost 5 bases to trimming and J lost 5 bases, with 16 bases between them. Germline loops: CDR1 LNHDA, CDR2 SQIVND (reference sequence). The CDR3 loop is CASSEGVPLNEQYF. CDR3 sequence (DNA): TGTGCCAGTAGTGAGGGGGTCCCTTTGAACGAGCAGTACTTC. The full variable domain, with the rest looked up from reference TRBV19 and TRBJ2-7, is DGGITQSPKYLFRKEGQNVTLSCEQNLNHDAMYWYRQDPGQGLRLIYYSQIVNDFQKGDIAEGYSVSREKKESFPLTVTSAQKNPTAFYLCASSEGVPLNEQYFGPGTRLTVT.

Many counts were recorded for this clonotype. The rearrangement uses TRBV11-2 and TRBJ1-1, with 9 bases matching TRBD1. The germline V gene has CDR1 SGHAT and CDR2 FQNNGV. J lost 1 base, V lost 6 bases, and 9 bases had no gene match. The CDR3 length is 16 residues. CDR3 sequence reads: CASSPTGQGRNTEAFF. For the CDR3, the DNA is TGTGCCAGCAGTCCCACCGGACAGGGGAGGAACACTGAAGCTTTCTTT.

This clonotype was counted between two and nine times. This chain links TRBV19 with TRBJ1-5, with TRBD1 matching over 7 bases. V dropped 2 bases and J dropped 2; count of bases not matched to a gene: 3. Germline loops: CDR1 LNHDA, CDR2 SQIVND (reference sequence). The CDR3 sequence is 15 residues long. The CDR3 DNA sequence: TGTGCCAGTAGTATAAGGACAGGCGGCAATCAGCCCCAGCATTTT. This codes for CASSIRTGGNQPQHF.

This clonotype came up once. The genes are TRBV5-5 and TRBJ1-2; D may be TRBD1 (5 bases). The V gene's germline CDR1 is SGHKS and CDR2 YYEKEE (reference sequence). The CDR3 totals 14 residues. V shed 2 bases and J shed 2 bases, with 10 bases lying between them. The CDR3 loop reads CASSFGGLNYGYTF. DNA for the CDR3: TGTGCCAGCAGCTTTGGGGGTCTGAACTATGGCTACACCTTC.

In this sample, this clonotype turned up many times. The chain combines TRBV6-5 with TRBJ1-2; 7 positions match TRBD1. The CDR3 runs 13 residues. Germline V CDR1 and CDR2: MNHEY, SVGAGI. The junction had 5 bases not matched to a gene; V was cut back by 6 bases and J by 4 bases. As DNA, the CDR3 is TGTGCCAGCAGGTACAGGGGTACCTATGGCTACACCTTC. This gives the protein CASRYRGTYGYTF.

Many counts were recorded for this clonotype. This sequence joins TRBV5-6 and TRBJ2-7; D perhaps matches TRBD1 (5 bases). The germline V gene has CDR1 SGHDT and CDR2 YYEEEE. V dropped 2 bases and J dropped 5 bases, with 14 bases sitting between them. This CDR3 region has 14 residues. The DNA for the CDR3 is TGTGCCAGCAGCTTAAGGGCCAGGGCCCACGAGCAGTACTTC. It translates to CASSLRARAHEQYF.

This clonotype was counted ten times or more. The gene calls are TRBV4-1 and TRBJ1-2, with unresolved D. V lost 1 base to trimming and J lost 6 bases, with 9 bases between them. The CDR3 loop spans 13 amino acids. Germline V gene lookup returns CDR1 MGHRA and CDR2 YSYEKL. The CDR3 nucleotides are TGCGCCAGCAGCCAAGTTGGCGGTGATGGCTACACCTTC. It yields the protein CASSQVGGDGYTF.

CDR3 DNA sequence: TGTGCCAGCAGCCAACCTACAGGGGCGAGCACAGATACGCAGTATTTT. This translates into CASSQPTGASTDTQYF. This chain links TRBV25-1 with TRBJ2-3; 7 bases fit TRBD1. The trim removed 6 bases at V and 0 bases at J, leaving 9 bases unmatched. In germline, CDR1 is MGHDK, CDR2 SYGVNS. This CDR3 region has 16 residues.

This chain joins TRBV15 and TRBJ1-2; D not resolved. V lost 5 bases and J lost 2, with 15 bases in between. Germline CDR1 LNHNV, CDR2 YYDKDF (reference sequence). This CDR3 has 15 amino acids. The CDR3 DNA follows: TGTGCCACCAGCCCTGACAAGGACCAGAACTATGGCTACACCTTC. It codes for CATSPDKDQNYGYTF.

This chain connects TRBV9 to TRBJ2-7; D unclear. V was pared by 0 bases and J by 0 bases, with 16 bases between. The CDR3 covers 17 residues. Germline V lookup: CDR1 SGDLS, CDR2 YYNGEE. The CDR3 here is CASSVDGRTYFSYEQYF. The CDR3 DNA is TGTGCCAGCAGCGTAGATGGCAGGACCTACTTCTCCTACGAGCAGTACTTC.

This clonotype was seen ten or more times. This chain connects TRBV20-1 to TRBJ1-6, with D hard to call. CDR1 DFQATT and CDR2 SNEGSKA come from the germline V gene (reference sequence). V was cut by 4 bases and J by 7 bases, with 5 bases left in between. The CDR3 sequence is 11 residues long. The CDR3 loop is CSATENSPLHF. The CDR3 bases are TGCAGTGCTACAGAGAATTCACCCCTCCACTTT.

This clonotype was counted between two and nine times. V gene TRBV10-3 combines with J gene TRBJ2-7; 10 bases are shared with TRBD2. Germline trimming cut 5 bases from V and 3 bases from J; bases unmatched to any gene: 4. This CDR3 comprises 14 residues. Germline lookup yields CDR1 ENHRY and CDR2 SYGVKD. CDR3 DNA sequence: TGTGCCATCAGTCCGGGACTAGCGAGCTACGAGCAGTACTTC. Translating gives CAISPGLASYEQYF.

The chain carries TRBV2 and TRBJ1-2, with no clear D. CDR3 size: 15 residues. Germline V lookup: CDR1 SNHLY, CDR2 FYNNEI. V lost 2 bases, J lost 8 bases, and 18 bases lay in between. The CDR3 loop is CASSESDNLRQGYTF. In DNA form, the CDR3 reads TGTGCCAGCAGTGAATCCGACAACCTTCGGCAGGGCTACACCTTC.

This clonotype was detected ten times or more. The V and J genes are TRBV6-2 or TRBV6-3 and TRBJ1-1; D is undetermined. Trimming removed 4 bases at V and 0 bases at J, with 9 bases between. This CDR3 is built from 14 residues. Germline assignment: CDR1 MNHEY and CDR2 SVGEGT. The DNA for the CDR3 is TGTGCCAGCAGTTCGGCAAACATGAACACTGAAGCTTTCTTT. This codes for CASSSANMNTEAFF.

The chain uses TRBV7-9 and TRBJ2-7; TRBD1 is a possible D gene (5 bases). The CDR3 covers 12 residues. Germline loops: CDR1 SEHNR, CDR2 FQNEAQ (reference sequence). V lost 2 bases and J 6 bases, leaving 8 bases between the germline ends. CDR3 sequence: CASSLWGGEQYF. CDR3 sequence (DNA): TGTGCCAGCAGCTTATGGGGCGGCGAGCAGTACTTC.

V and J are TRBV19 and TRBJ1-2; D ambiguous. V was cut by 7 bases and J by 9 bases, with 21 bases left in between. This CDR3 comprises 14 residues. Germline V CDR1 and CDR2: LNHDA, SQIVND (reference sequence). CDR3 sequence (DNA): TGTGCCAGTAATCCCCTTCGGGGAGACTTCCGCTACACCTTC. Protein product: CASNPLRGDFRYTF.

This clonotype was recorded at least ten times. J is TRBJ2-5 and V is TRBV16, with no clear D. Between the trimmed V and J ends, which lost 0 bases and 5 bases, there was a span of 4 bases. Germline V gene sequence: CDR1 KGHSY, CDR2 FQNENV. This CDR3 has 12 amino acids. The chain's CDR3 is CASSQSAETQYF. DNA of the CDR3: TGTGCCAGCAGCCAATCGGCCGAGACCCAGTACTTC.

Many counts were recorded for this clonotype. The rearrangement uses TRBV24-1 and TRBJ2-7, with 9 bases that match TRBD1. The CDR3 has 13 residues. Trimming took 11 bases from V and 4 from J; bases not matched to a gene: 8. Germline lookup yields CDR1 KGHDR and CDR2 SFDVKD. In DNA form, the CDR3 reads TGTGCCATAGATGACGGACAGGGGTACGAGCAGTACTTC. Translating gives CAIDDGQGYEQYF.

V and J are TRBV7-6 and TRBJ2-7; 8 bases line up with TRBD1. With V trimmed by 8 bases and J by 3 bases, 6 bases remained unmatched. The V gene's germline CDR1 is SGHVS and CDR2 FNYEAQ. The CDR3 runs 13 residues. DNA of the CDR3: TGTGCCAGCGGTACAGGGGGGAGCTACGAGCAGTACTTC. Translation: CASGTGGSYEQYF. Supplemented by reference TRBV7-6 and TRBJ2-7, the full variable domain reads GAGVSQSPRYKVTKRGQDVALRCDPISGHVSLYWYRQALGQGPEFLTYFNYEAQQDKSGLPNDRFSAERPEGSISTLTIQRTEQRDSAMYRCASGTGGSYEQYFGPGTRLTVT.

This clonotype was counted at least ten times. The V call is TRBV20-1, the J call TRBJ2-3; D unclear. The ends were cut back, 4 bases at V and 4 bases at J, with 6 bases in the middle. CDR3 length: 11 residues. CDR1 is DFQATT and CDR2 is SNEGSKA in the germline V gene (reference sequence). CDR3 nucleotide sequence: TGCAGTGCTAATACGCCAGATACGCAGTATTTT. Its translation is CSANTPDTQYF.

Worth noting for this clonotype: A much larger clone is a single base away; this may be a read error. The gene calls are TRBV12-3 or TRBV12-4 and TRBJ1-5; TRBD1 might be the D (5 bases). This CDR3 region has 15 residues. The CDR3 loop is CASSEGPGGNPPQHF. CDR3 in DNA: TGTGCCAGCAGTGAGGGACCTGGTGGCAATCCGCCCCAGCATTTT.

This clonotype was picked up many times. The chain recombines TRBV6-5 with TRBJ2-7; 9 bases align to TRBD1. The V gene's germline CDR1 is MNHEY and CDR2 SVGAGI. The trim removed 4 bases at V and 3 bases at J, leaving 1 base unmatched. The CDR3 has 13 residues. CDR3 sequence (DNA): TGTGCCAGCAGTTGGGGACAGGGCTACGAGCAGTACTTC. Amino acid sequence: CASSWGQGYEQYF.